This TCR beta chain appears in the sequencing data of a study of metastatic and nonmetastatic thyroid tumors. In the study overall: Patients with malignant and benign thyroid disease provided blood and tumor or nodule tissue, whose repertoires were compared. The study's findings and limits: Significantly higher TCR beta diversity was reportedly seen in malignant thyroid tumors than benign nodules, in blood and tumor.

Ahead of thyroid surgery, no patient had received treatment of any kind. This clone was seen many times. The antigen remains unidentified. This CDR3 is built from 13 residues. V was clipped by 0 bases and J by 4 bases, with 8 bases between them. Germline V gene sequence: CDR1 SGHRS, CDR2 YFSETQ. TCRdb recomputed clones from the PCR reads via MiXCR. The table shows tens of thousands of clones, with 24% occurring only once. The receptor comes from a male donor with papillary thyroid cancer or a benign thyroid nodule (not recorded which). Some clones in this sample may be carry-over from other donors' samples. This chain joins TRBV5-1 and TRBJ2-7; D possibly corresponds to TRBD2 (6 bases). Sequencing was performed on tumor tissue. CDR3 in amino acids: CASSLGSGYEQYF. For the CDR3, the DNA is TGCGCCAGCAGCTTGGGTAGCGGATACGAGCAGTACTTC.